This is a list of T cell receptor beta chains from one sample in a study of OX40 agonist ivuxolimab in advanced cancers. Sequencing used immunoSEQ multiplex PCR; TCRdb keeps in-frame clones, though not all of them. Of 75,000 to 90,000 clones in the sample, 90% to 95% are singletons; the top ten hold 0.95% to 1.2%. Sequenced material: CD4+ or CD8+ T cells sorted from blood, taken in a trial of the OX40 agonist ivuxolimab. The receptors were gathered from an adult with an advanced solid tumor such as melanoma, head and neck, liver or kidney cancer. Both conserved end residues are part of each CDR3. Fields, in order: J gene, clone size, D gene, V gene, CDR3 DNA, CDR3 protein. The D gene is left open where the match is weak. Where a row states a size, it is once, few, many or the class of an expanded clone; other rows omit it.

TRBJ2-5 | NA | TRBD1 | TRBV11-2 | TGTGCCAGCAGCGGGGGACAGAAAGAGACCCAGTACTTC | CASSGGQKETQYF
TRBJ1-4 | few | TRBD1 | TRBV4-1 | TGCGCCAGCAGCCAACTCGCTCTCGGACAGGGGAATGAAAAACTGTTTTTT | CASSQLALGQGNEKLFF
TRBJ2-2 | NA | TRBD2 | TRBV4-3 | TGCGCCAGCAGCCAGGGGACTAGCGGCACCGGGGAGCTGTTTTTT | CASSQGTSGTGELFF
TRBJ2-6 | NA | TRBD1 | TRBV4-3 | TGCGCCAGCAGCAGACAGGGGACAGGGGCCAACGTCCTGACTTTC | CASSRQGTGANVLTF
TRBJ2-7 | NA | NA | TRBV5-1 | TGCGCCAGCAGCTTAAATATCCCGGGACTCTACGAGCAGTACTTC | CASSLNIPGLYEQYF
TRBJ2-5 | few | TRBD1 | TRBV5-1 | TGCGCCAGCAGCTTGGCCCCGGGGACAGTAGACTTC | CASSLAPGTVDF
TRBJ1-4 | NA | TRBD1 | TRBV5-1 | TGCGCCAGCAGCGAAGACAGGGGGCGAACTAATGAAAAACTGTTTTTT | CASSEDRGRTNEKLFF
TRBJ2-7 | NA | NA | TRBV19 | TGTGCCAGTAGTATCTTAGGTAACGAGCAGTACTTC | CASSILGNEQYF
TRBJ1-2 | NA | TRBD1 | TRBV7-2 | TGTGCCAGCAGCTTAGCGAGCGGACAGGGGGCGAATGGCTACACCTTC | CASSLASGQGANGYTF
TRBJ1-2 | NA | TRBD1 | TRBV28 | TGTGCCAGCAGTCGGTCACCTTATACAATGACAGGGAACTATGGCTACACCTTC | CASSRSPYTMTGNYGYTF
TRBJ2-2 | NA | NA | TRBV11-2 | TGTGCCACCATAGGACAGAACACCGGGGAGCTGTTTTTT | CATIGQNTGELFF
TRBJ1-6 | NA | TRBD1 | TRBV6-5 | TGTGCCAGCAGACTACAGGGGCAACGCTCACCCCTCCACTTT | CASRLQGQRSPLHF
TRBJ2-5 | NA | NA | TRBV19 | TGTGCCAGTAGTACCATCGATGGATTGGAGACCCAGTACTTC | CASSTIDGLETQYF
TRBJ2-3 | NA | TRBD1 | TRBV30 | TGTGCCTGGAGCCGCGACCGACAGGGCCTGGGCACAGATACGCAGTATTTT | CAWSRDRQGLGTDTQYF
TRBJ2-2 | NA | TRBD2 | TRBV7-2 | TGTGCCAGCAGCTTTCCGGCGGGAGTCGCCGGGGAGCTGTTTTTT | CASSFPAGVAGELFF
TRBJ1-4 | NA | TRBD1 | TRBV5-1 | TGCGCCAGCAGCCCGGGACAGATTAATGAAAAACTGTTTTTT | CASSPGQINEKLFF
TRBJ1-4 | NA | TRBD1 | TRBV9 | TGTGCCAGCAGCGTCGGGCAGGGGGCGTCAGCTGAAAAACTGTTTTTT | CASSVGQGASAEKLFF
TRBJ2-1 | NA | NA | TRBV7-8 | TGTGCCAGCAGCTTAGGACTTAATGAGCAGTTCTTC | CASSLGLNEQFF
TRBJ2-3 | once | TRBD2 | TRBV2 | TGTGCCAGCAGAAGGTCTCTAGCGGGAGCAGATACGCAGTATTTT | CASRRSLAGADTQYF
TRBJ1-2 | NA | NA | TRBV27 | TGTGCCAGCAGGGGAACAGGGAGTGGGTTTTATGGCTACACCTTC | CASRGTGSGFYGYTF
TRBJ2-5 | NA | TRBD2 | TRBV18 | TGTGCCAGCTCACCAATTTTTATAGGACTAGTGGGGAGACCCGGGGAGACCCAGTACTTC | CASSPIFIGLVGRPGETQYF
TRBJ2-6 | NA | NA | TRBV2 | TGTGCCAGCCACGACTTCTCTGGGGCCAACGTCCTGACTTTC | CASHDFSGANVLTF
TRBJ2-3 | NA | TRBD2 | TRBV29-1 | TGCAGCCTCCTGGGTAATAGCGGGTCCGACACAGATACGCAGTATTTT | CSLLGNSGSDTDTQYF
TRBJ1-3 | NA | TRBD1 | TRBV5-4 | TGTGCCAGCAGCTTCCCGGGACAGGGAAACACCATATATTTT | CASSFPGQGNTIYF
TRBJ2-4 | NA | NA | TRBV2 | TGTGCCAGCAGTGAAGGCGTCATTCAGTACTTC | CASSEGVIQYF
TRBJ2-3 | NA | TRBD2 | TRBV6-1 | TGTGCCAGCGGAGCCCTAGCGGTTAGCACAGATACGCAGTATTTT | CASGALAVSTDTQYF